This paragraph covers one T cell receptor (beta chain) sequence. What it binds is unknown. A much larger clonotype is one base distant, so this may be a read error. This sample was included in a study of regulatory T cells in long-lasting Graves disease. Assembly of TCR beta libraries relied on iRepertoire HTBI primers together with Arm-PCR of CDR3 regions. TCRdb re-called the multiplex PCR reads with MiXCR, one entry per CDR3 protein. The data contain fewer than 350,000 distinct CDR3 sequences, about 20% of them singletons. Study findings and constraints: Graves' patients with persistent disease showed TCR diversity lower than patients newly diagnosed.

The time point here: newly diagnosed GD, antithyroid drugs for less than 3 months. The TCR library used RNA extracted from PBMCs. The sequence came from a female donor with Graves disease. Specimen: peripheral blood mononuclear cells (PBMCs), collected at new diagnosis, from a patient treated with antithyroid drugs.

CDR3 in DNA: TGTGCCGGCAGCCAAGACGAGACAGACTCCTACAATGAGCAGTTCTTC. Protein: CAGSQDETDSYNEQFF. V and J are TRBV14 and TRBJ2-1, with D perhaps TRBD1 (5 bases). Germline lookup yields CDR1 SGHDN and CDR2 FVKESK. The CDR3 has 16 residues.